This note documents a single T cell receptor (beta chain) sequence. As handled by the study authors: Estimated nucleated cell counts came from reference gene primer amplification. Here immunoSEQ multiplex PCR was the method, and the copy in TCRdb shows in-frame clones only, minus some. D and trimming were read from the DNA, whereas the V and J calls and clone size are those reported in that table. The sample records fewer than 250,000 clones, roughly 90% being singletons. This specimen comes from a study of blood T cell repertoires in COVID-19. Study-level background: The samples span acute and convalescent COVID-19 from the United States, Italy and Spain. PBMCs, B-cell-depleted T cells, or T cells provided the cDNA or gDNA that made up the material.

Per the germline V gene, CDR1 is LNHNV and CDR2 is YYDKDF (reference sequence). The CDR3 has 13 residues. Trimming at V came to 11 bases and at J to 2 bases, leaving 7 bases not matched to a gene. The gene calls are TRBV15 and TRBJ2-3; 7 nucleotides align to TRBD2. This receptor was identified in a woman aged 40 to 55 who had recovered from COVID-19. Sequenced: peripheral blood. The CDR3 here is CASSGGPTDTQYF. The CDR3 nucleotides read TGTGCCTCCTCGGGGGGACCCACAGATACGCAGTATTTT.